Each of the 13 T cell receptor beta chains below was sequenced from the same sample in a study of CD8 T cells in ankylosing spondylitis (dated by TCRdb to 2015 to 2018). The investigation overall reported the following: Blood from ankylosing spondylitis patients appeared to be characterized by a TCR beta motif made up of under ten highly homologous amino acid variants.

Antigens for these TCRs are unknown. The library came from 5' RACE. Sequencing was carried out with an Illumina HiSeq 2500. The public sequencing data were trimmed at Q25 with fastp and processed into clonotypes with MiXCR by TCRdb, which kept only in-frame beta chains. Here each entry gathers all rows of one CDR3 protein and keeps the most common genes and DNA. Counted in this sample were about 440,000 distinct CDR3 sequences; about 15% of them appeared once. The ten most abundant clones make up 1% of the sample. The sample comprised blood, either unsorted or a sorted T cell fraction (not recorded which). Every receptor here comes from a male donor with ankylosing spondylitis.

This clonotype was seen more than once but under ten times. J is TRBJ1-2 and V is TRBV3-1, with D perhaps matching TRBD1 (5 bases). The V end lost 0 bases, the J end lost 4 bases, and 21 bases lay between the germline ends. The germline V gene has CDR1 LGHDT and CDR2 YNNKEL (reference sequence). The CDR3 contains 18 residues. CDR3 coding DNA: TGTGCCAGCAGCCAAGATGATTCTCTGCCGGGGGACGGCTATGGCTACACCTTC. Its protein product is CASSQDDSLPGDGYGYTF.

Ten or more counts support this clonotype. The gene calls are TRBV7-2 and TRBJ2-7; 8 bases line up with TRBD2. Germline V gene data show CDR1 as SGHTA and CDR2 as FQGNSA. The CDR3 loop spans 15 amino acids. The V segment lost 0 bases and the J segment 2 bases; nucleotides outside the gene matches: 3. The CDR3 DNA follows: TGTGCCAGCAGCTTAGCTCCGGGAGGGACCTACGAGCAGTACTTC. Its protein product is CASSLAPGGTYEQYF.

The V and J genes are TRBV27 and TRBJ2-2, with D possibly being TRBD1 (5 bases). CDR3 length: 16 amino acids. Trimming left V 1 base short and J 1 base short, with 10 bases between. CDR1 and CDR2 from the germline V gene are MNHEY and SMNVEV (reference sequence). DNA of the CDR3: TGTGCCAGCAGTTTATTGGGGCCTCTGAACACCGGGGAGCTGTTTTTT. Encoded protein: CASSLLGPLNTGELFF.

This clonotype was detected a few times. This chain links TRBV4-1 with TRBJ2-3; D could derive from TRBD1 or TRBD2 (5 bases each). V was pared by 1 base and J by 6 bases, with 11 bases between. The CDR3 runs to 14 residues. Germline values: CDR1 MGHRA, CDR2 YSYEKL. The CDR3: CASSQGGAPDTQYF. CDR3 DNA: TGCGCCAGCAGCCAAGGAGGGGCACCCGATACGCAGTATTTT.

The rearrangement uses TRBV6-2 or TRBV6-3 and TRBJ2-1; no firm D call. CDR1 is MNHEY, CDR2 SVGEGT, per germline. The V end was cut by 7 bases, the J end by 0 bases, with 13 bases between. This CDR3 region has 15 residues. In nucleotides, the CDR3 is TGTGCCAGCACGGCGAGGCCTAGCTCCTACAATGAGCAGTTCTTC. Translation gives CASTARPSSYNEQFF.

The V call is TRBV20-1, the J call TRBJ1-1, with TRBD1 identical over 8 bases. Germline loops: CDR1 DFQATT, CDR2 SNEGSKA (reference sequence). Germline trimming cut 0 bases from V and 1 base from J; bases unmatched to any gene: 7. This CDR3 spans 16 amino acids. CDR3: CSARDPGRGPNTEAFF. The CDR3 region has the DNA TGCAGTGCTAGAGATCCCGGCAGGGGGCCGAACACTGAAGCTTTCTTT.

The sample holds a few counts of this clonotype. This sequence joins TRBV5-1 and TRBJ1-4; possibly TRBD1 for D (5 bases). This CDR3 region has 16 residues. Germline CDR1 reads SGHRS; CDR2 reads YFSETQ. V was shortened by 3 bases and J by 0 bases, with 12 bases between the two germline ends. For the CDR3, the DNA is TGCGCCAGCAGCTGGTCCCCAGGGACAACTAATGAAAAACTGTTTTTT. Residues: CASSWSPGTTNEKLFF.

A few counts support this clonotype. CDR3 DNA: TGCGCCAGCAGCTTGGCGGGTGGATGGGTCCCCAATGAGCAGTTCTTC. Translated: CASSLAGGWVPNEQFF. V and J are TRBV5-1 and TRBJ2-1, with unresolved D. V was shortened by 0 bases and J by 6 bases, with 16 bases between the two germline ends. CDR1 and CDR2 (germline): SGHRS, YFSETQ. This CDR3 comprises 16 residues.

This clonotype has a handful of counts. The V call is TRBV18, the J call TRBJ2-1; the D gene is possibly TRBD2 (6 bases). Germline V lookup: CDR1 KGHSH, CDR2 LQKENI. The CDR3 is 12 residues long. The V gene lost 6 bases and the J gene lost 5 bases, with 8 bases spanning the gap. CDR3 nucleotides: TGTGCCAGCTCCGGGACTGACAATGAGCAGTTCTTC. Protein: CASSGTDNEQFF.

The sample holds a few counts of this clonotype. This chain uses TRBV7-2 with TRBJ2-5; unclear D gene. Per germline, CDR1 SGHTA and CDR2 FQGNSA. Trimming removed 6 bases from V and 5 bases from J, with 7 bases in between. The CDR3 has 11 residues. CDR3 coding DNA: TGTGCCAGCAGAAAGGTGGAGACCCAGTACTTC. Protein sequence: CASRKVETQYF.

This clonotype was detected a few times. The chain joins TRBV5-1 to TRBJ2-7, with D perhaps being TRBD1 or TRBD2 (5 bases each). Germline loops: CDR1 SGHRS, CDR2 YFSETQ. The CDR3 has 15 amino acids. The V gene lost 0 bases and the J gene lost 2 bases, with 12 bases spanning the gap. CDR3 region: CASSLAQGPTYEQYF. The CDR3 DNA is TGCGCCAGCAGCTTGGCGCAGGGACCTACCTACGAGCAGTACTTC.

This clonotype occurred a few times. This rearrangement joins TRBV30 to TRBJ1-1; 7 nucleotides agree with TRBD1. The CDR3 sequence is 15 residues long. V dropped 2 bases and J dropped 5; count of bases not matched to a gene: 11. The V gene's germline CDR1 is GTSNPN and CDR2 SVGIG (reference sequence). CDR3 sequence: CAWSTRTGPGTEAFF. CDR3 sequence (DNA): TGTGCCTGGAGTACGAGGACAGGCCCAGGGACTGAAGCTTTCTTT. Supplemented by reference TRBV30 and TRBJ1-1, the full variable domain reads SQTIHQWPATLVQPVGSPLSLECTVEGTSNPNLYWYRQAAGRGLQLLFYSVGIGQISSEVPQNLSASRPQDRQFILSSKKLLLSDSGFYLCAWSTRTGPGTEAFFGQGTRLTVV.

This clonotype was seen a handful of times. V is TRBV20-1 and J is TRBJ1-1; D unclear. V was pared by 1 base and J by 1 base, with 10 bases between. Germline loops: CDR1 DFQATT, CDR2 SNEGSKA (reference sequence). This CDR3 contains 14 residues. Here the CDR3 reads CSARVRGWNTEAFF. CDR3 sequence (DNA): TGCAGTGCTAGAGTGAGAGGGTGGAACACTGAAGCTTTCTTT.